This T cell receptor beta chain was observed in a study of PD-1 blockade in mismatch repair-deficient tumors. The method was immunoSEQ multiplex PCR; TCRdb's version includes in-frame clones alone and lacks a portion of them. Found here are about 79,000 clones, roughly 80% of them singletons; the top ten hold approximately 5.5%. Germline assignment: CDR1 MNHNY and CDR2 SVGAGI (reference sequence). V shed 8 bases and J 2 bases; nucleotides not matched to a gene: 8. The CDR3 has 14 amino acids. This clone has more than one count but fewer than ten. This TCR came from an adult with mismatch repair-deficient cancer. V usage is TRBV6-6 and J usage is TRBJ2-7; 8 bases map to TRBD1. Here the sequenced sample was peripheral blood, taken 44 weeks after starting pembrolizumab. As DNA, the CDR3 is TGTGCCAGCTCAACCACAGGGGGTACCTACGAGCAGTACTTC. The encoded protein is CASSTTGGTYEQYF.